A single sample gave rise to the 26 T cell receptor beta chains below, sequenced in a study of T cells in Graves' hyperthyroidism and ophthalmopathy. Amplification targeted TCR beta CDR3 regions from RNA transcripts. With the HTBI primer set, the TCR CDR3 went through a first round of RT-PCR. TCRdb reanalysed the multiplex PCR reads using MiXCR and keeps one entry per CDR3 protein. The data show over 400,000 distinct CDR3 sequences, roughly 14% seen once. Sequencing used blood. The receptor set was obtained from a young man with Graves' ophthalmopathy.

The chain joins TRBV18 to TRBJ2-5; D possibly corresponds to TRBD1 (5 bases). This CDR3 comprises 12 residues. With 6 bases removed from V and 5 bases from J, the gap between germline ends came to 10 bases. CDR1 KGHSH and CDR2 LQKENI come from the germline V gene. CDR3 bases: TGTGCCAGCTCGGAATCAGGGGAGACCCAGTACTTC. This encodes CASSESGETQYF. The full variable domain, with the rest looked up from reference TRBV18 and TRBJ2-5, is NAGVMQNPRHLVRRRGQEARLRCSPMKGHSHVYWYRQLPEEGLKFMVYLQKENIIDESGMPKERFSAEFPKEGPSILRIQQVVRGDSAAYFCASSESGETQYFGPGTRLLVL.

Many counts were recorded for this clonotype. The chain carries TRBV20-1 and TRBJ1-1, with D maybe TRBD1 (5 bases). This CDR3 contains 9 residues. Per the germline V gene, CDR1 is DFQATT and CDR2 is SNEGSKA (reference sequence). Here the CDR3 DNA reads TGCACTGGGGGAGATGAAGCTTTCTTT. Its protein is CTGGDEAFF.

V usage is TRBV6-1 and J usage is TRBJ2-7; D not certain. With 7 bases removed from V and 6 bases from J, the gap between germline ends came to 10 bases. The CDR3 sequence is 11 residues long. Germline V gene sequence: CDR1 MNHNS, CDR2 SASEGT. The CDR3 DNA is TGTGCCAGCAAAGCAGACCTCGAGCAGTACTTC. This sequence encodes CASKADLEQYF.

Comments on this clonotype: The junction does not match germline at one end; this may be a read error. V usage is TRBV9 and J usage is TRBJ2-3, with D hard to call. Germline V gives CDR1 SGDLS, CDR2 YYNGEE. The CDR3 loop spans 15 amino acids. The CDR3 protein is CPSSVVKTGTDTQYF. The CDR3 DNA sequence: TGTCCCAGCAGCGTAGTCAAAACGGGCACAGATACGCAGTATTTT.

To note about this clonotype: A much larger clone lies one base from this, so it may be a read error. The rearrangement uses TRBV27 and TRBJ1-4, with D maybe TRBD1 (6 bases). This CDR3 has 14 residues. The V and J ends lost 5 bases and 10 bases respectively, with 17 bases between them. Germline values: CDR1 MNHEY, CDR2 SMNVEV (reference sequence). The CDR3 nucleotides are TGTGCCAGCAGTGATCCAGGGGATTCGGGAAAACTGTTTTTT. It translates to CASSDPGDSGKLFF.

This clonotype was counted a few times. This CDR3 reads CASSPQQGFEEKLFF. The CDR3 DNA follows: TGTGCCAGCAGCCCTCAACAGGGGTTCGAGGAAAAACTGTTTTTT. The chain recombines TRBV7-9 with TRBJ1-4, with 7 bases aligning to TRBD1. The CDR3 extends over 15 amino acids. The germline V gene has CDR1 SEHNR and CDR2 FQNEAQ (reference sequence). V lost 5 bases to trimming and J lost 8 bases; unmatched junction nucleotides: 11.

This clonotype was detected many times. The chain couples TRBV7-9 to TRBJ2-3; D is uncertain. The CDR3 runs to 12 residues. Trimming shortened V by 5 bases and J by 0 bases, and 3 bases separated the two germline ends. Germline V gives CDR1 SEHNR, CDR2 FQNEAQ (reference sequence). The CDR3: CASSRSTDTQYF. CDR3 nucleotide sequence: TGTGCCAGCAGCCGGAGCACAGATACGCAGTATTTT.

This clonotype was recorded at least ten times. The chain combines TRBV5-1 with TRBJ1-5, with TRBD1 matching over 7 bases. This CDR3 comprises 14 residues. V lost 0 bases, J lost 6 bases, and 3 bases stayed unmatched. CDR1 is SGHRS, CDR2 YFSETQ, per germline. CDR3: CASSLDQGGQPQHF. For the CDR3, the DNA is TGCGCCAGCAGCTTGGATCAGGGGGGTCAGCCCCAGCATTTT.

The chain is built from TRBV28 and TRBJ2-5; 7 nucleotides match TRBD2. Trimming at V came to 2 bases and at J to 12 bases, leaving 12 bases not matched to a gene. The length of the CDR3 is 14 residues. Germline-derived CDR1 and CDR2 are MDHEN and SYDVKM. CDR3 nucleotide sequence: TGTGCCAGCAGTTTAATCGGACTAGACGGATTAAAGTACTTC. Its translation is CASSLIGLDGLKYF.

This clonotype was counted ten times or more. The CDR3 region has the DNA TGTGCCAGCAGCACCCCGGGGGTTCAAGAGACCCAGTACTTC. Its protein product is CASSTPGVQETQYF. The chain couples TRBV7-9 to TRBJ2-5; tentatively, D is TRBD2 (6 bases). The CDR3 covers 14 residues. The germline V gene has CDR1 SEHNR and CDR2 FQNEAQ (reference sequence). V lost 5 bases and J lost 2, with 12 bases in between.

This clonotype was seen ten or more times. The J gene is TRBJ1-1, the V gene TRBV7-8; 10 bases align to TRBD1. The germline V gene has CDR1 SGHVS and CDR2 FQNEAQ. The CDR3 loop spans 17 amino acids. Trimming at V came to 0 bases and at J to 4 bases, leaving 8 bases not matched to a gene. In nucleotides, the CDR3 is TGTGCCAGCAGCTTAGCGCCGGACAGGGGGAGGTTCACTGAAGCTTTCTTT. Amino acid sequence: CASSLAPDRGRFTEAFF. The entire variable domain, with the rest obtained from reference TRBV7-8 and TRBJ1-1, is as follows: GAGVSQSPRYKVAKRGQDVALRCDPISGHVSLFWYQQALGQGPEFLTYFQNEAQLDKSGLPSDRFFAERPEGSVSTLKIQRTQQEDSAVYLCASSLAPDRGRFTEAFFGQGTRLTVV.

This chain connects TRBV7-2 to TRBJ2-5; 14 bases match TRBD2. V lost 5 bases and J lost 1; bases outside the gene matches: 3. CDR3 length: 16 amino acids. Germline assignment: CDR1 SGHTA and CDR2 FQGNSA. Here the CDR3 reads CASSIGLAGGQETQYF. The CDR3 nucleotides are TGTGCCAGCAGCATCGGACTAGCGGGGGGCCAAGAGACCCAGTACTTC.

The chain combines TRBV12-3 or TRBV12-4 with TRBJ2-7; TRBD2 agrees at 7 bases. With 5 bases clipped from V and 4 bases from J, the junction kept 8 bases outside the gene matches. The CDR3 sequence is 14 residues long. The CDR3 DNA follows: TGTGCCAGCAGTGGGGGGGGAGGGAGGTACGAGCAGTACTTC. Its protein product is CASSGGGGRYEQYF.

The gene calls are TRBV27 and TRBJ2-7, with D perhaps TRBD1 or TRBD2 (5 bases each). Deletions cut 4 bases from V and 6 bases from J, with 19 bases between. This CDR3 is built from 15 residues. CDR1 and CDR2 (germline): MNHEY, SMNVEV (reference sequence). The CDR3 protein is CASSSWGRALSEQYF. The CDR3 DNA follows: TGTGCCAGCAGTTCGTGGGGACGCGCCCTGAGCGAGCAGTACTTC.

The gene calls are TRBV24-1 and TRBJ1-5; perhaps TRBD1 as D (5 bases). Trimming took 4 bases from V and 7 from J, leaving 10 bases between them. Germline-derived CDR1 and CDR2 are KGHDR and SFDVKD. This CDR3 spans 13 amino acids. The CDR3 region is CATSEGVWQPQHF. The CDR3 DNA reads TGTGCCACCAGTGAAGGGGTATGGCAGCCCCAGCATTTT.

Comments on this clonotype: A single base separates this from a much larger clone, so it may be a read error. V is TRBV20-1 and J is TRBJ2-7, with 9 nucleotides matching TRBD2. Germline values: CDR1 DFQATT, CDR2 SNEGSKA (reference sequence). The CDR3 totals 15 residues. V was clipped by 1 base and J by 5 bases; unmatched bases: 9. The CDR3 coding sequence is TGCAGTGCTAGAGGTGACCGCGGGAGGGGTGACGAGCAGTACTTC. Amino acids: CSARGDRGRGDEQYF.

This clonotype was observed a few times. The rearrangement uses TRBV10-2 and TRBJ1-2; TRBD1 aligns across 7 bases. The germline gives CDR1 WSHSY, CDR2 SAAADI. This CDR3 is 12 amino acids long. V trimming: 7 bases; J trimming: 2 bases; junction bases outside the gene matches: 1. The CDR3 protein is CASTTGNYGYTF. The CDR3 DNA reads as TGCGCCAGCACGACAGGGAACTATGGCTACACCTTC.

V and J are TRBV6-1 and TRBJ1-2; unclear D gene. The CDR3 runs to 12 residues. CDR1 is MNHNS, CDR2 SASEGT, per germline. Trimming removed 5 bases from V and 4 bases from J, with 8 bases in between. CDR3 nucleotides: TGTGCCAGCAGTCAACAAATCTATGGCTACACCTTC. It codes for CASSQQIYGYTF.

This clonotype was seen ten or more times. This rearrangement joins TRBV19 to TRBJ2-1; the match to TRBD1 covers 12 bases. With V trimmed by 4 bases and J by 9 bases, 10 bases remained unmatched. Germline V gene lookup returns CDR1 LNHDA and CDR2 SQIVND (reference sequence). CDR3 length: 16 residues. CDR3 sequence reads: CASSNPAGQGAGEQFF. CDR3 DNA sequence: TGTGCCAGTAGTAACCCGGCGGGACAGGGGGCTGGTGAGCAGTTCTTC. Variable domain in full (rest from reference TRBV19 and TRBJ2-1): DGGITQSPKYLFRKEGQNVTLSCEQNLNHDAMYWYRQDPGQGLRLIYYSQIVNDFQKGDIAEGYSVSREKKESFPLTVTSAQKNPTAFYLCASSNPAGQGAGEQFFGPGTRLTVL.

This clonotype was observed at least ten times. The genes are TRBV27 and TRBJ1-5; no clear D gene. Germline V gives CDR1 MNHEY, CDR2 SMNVEV (reference sequence). The CDR3 is made up of 15 amino acids. V lost 6 bases and J 7 bases, leaving 19 bases between the germline ends. The CDR3 DNA sequence: TGTGCCAGCAGCCGCACCACGGGCTCTGGGCAGCCCCAGCATTTT. Amino acid sequence: CASSRTTGSGQPQHF.

This clonotype was detected many times. The V and J genes are TRBV12-3 or TRBV12-4 and TRBJ1-5; D is undetermined. There are 12 residues in the CDR3. The ends were cut back, 5 bases at V and 5 bases at J, with 7 bases in the middle. In DNA form, the CDR3 reads TGTGCCAGCAGTATCTCAGATCAGCCCCAGCATTTT. Its protein is CASSISDQPQHF.

This clonotype occurred many times. The chain joins TRBV9 to TRBJ2-3, with 9 bases identical to TRBD2. Looked up from germline, CDR1 is SGDLS and CDR2 is YYNGEE. The CDR3 covers 19 residues. J was trimmed by 6 bases and V by 3 bases; bases with no gene match: 20. CDR3 in DNA: TGTGCCAGCAGCGAGAGCGTGGTTGCGAGCGGGAGGCCGGGGGATACGCAGTATTTT. Protein sequence: CASSESVVASGRPGDTQYF. The whole variable domain, remainder taken from reference TRBV9 and TRBJ2-3, is DSGVTQTPKHLITATGQRVTLRCSPRSGDLSVYWYQQSLDQGLQFLIQYYNGEERAKGNILERFSAQQFPDLHSELNLSSLELGDSALYFCASSESVVASGRPGDTQYFGPGTRLTVL.

This clonotype was picked up many times. The gene calls are TRBV24-1 and TRBJ1-2; D is uncertain. Germline assignment: CDR1 KGHDR and CDR2 SFDVKD. V was trimmed by 0 bases and J by 4 bases, leaving 8 bases between them. The CDR3 totals 14 residues. The CDR3 reads CATSDLSTAYGYTF. Written as DNA, the CDR3 is TGTGCCACCAGTGATTTGTCGACTGCCTATGGCTACACCTTC.

Many counts were recorded for this clonotype. The chain couples TRBV3-1 to TRBJ2-3; D possibly uses TRBD1 or TRBD2 (5 bases each). This CDR3 is built from 17 residues. Per germline, CDR1 LGHDT and CDR2 YNNKEL (reference sequence). V was cut by 0 bases and J by 0 bases, with 13 bases left in between. The CDR3 sequence: CASSQDPGTLSTDTQYF. CDR3 DNA sequence: TGTGCCAGCAGCCAAGATCCCGGGACCTTAAGCACAGATACGCAGTATTTT.

Ten or more counts support this clonotype. This chain uses TRBV20-1 with TRBJ1-2, with 7 bases that match TRBD1. The CDR3 runs to 11 residues. The V and J ends lost 6 bases and 8 bases, in that order; junction bases with no gene match: 6. Germline CDR1 and CDR2: DFQATT and SNEGSKA (reference sequence). DNA for the CDR3: TGCAGTGCGTCGACAGGGAAAGGCTACACCTTC. This sequence encodes CSASTGKGYTF.

The chain is built from TRBV3-1 and TRBJ1-2; maybe TRBD1 (6 bases). CDR1 is LGHDT and CDR2 is YNNKEL in the germline V gene (reference sequence). This CDR3 is 16 amino acids long. Trimming stripped 1 base from V and 4 bases from J, with 16 bases between. The CDR3: CASSQALRGGLYGYTF. DNA of the CDR3: TGTGCCAGCAGCCAAGCGCTCCGGGGGGGCCTCTATGGCTACACCTTC.